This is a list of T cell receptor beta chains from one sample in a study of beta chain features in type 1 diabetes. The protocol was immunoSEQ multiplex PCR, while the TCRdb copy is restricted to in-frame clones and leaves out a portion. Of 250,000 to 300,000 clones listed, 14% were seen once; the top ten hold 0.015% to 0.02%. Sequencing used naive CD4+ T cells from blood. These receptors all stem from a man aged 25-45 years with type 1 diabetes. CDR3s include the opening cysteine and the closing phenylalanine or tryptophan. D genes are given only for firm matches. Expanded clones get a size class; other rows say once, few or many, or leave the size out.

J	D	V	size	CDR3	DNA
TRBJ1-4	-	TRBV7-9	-	CASSRNPSGATNEKLFF	TGTGCCAGCAGTCGGAACCCCTCAGGCGCAACTAATGAAAAACTGTTTTTT
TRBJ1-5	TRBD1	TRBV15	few	CATSRGQLLNQPQHF	TGTGCCACCAGCAGGGGACAGCTTCTCAATCAGCCCCAGCATTTT
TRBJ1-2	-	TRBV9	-	CASSPGGGSANYGYTF	TGTGCCAGCAGCCCCGGGGGGGGATCAGCTAACTATGGCTACACCTTC
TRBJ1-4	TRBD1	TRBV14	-	CASSQLPGQGDEKLFF	TGTGCCAGCAGCCAATTACCGGGACAGGGGGATGAAAAACTGTTTTTT
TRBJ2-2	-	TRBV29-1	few	CSVTQNRVGGELFF	TGCAGCGTTACTCAGAACAGGGTGGGCGGGGAGCTGTTTTTT
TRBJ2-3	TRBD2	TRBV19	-	CATSTSGRSSDTQYF	TGTGCCACTTCGACTAGCGGGAGATCGTCAGATACGCAGTATTTT
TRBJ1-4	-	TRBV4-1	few	CASSQDMGRIEKLFF	TGCGCCAGCAGCCAAGATATGGGCAGAATTGAAAAACTGTTTTTT
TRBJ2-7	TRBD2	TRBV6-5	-	CASNIGGGTYEQYF	TGTGCCAGCAATATCGGGGGGGGAACCTACGAGCAGTACTTC
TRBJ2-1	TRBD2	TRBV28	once	CASRGLAEKGEQFF	TGTGCCAGCAGAGGACTAGCGGAGAAAGGTGAGCAGTTCTTC
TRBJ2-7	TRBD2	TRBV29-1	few	CSVGGLAGDEQYF	TGCAGCGTTGGGGGACTAGCGGGAGACGAGCAGTACTTC
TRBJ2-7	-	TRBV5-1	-	CASSTHGGAGRTYEQYF	TGCGCCAGCAGCACACATGGAGGGGCAGGAAGAACCTACGAGCAGTACTTC
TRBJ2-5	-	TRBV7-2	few	CASSLSSGQETQYF	TGTGCCAGCAGCTTGAGCAGCGGACAAGAGACCCAGTACTTC
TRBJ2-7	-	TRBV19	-	CASGMRVNEQYF	TGTGCCAGCGGCATGAGGGTAAACGAGCAGTACTTC
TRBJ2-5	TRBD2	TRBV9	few	CASSVGGSQETQYF	TGTGCCAGCAGCGTAGGCGGGAGCCAAGAGACCCAGTACTTC
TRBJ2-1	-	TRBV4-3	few	CASSQGIYNEQFF	TGCGCCAGCAGCCAAGGTATCTACAATGAGCAGTTCTTC
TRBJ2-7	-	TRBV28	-	CASSLADRSSYEQYF	TGTGCCAGCAGTTTAGCTGACAGGAGCTCCTACGAGCAGTACTTC
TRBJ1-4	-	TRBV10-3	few	CAISPQPGTNEKLFF	TGTGCCATCAGTCCACAACCAGGGACTAATGAAAAACTGTTTTTT
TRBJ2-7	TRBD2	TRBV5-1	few	CASSLRASGSSSYEQYF	TGCGCCAGCAGCTTAAGGGCTAGCGGGTCGAGCTCCTACGAGCAGTACTTC
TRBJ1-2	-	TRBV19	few	CASRTTGGNYGYTF	TGTGCCAGTAGAACGACAGGCGGCAACTATGGCTACACCTTC
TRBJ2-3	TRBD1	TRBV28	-	CASRPAGTGGTDTQYF	TGTGCCAGCAGACCGGCCGGGACAGGGGGCACAGATACGCAGTATTTT
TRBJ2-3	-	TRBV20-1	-	CSVSETDTQYF	TGCAGTGTGTCAGAAACAGATACGCAGTATTTT
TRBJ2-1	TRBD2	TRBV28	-	CASSSPGGVYNEQFF	TGTGCCAGCAGTTCCCCGGGAGGGGTCTACAATGAGCAGTTCTTC
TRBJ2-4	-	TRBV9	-	CASSVGKGVANIQYF	TGTGCCAGCAGCGTAGGGAAGGGGGTGGCGAACATTCAGTACTTC
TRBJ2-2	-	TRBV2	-	CASISENTGELFF	TGTGCCAGCATTAGCGAGAACACCGGGGAGCTGTTTTTT
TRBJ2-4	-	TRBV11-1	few	CASSLDPLAKNIQYF	TGTGCCAGCAGCTTAGATCCTTTAGCCAAAAACATTCAGTACTTC
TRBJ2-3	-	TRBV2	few	CASSVGGRGGTQYF	TGTGCCAGCAGTGTTGGCGGGAGAGGGGGTACGCAGTATTTT
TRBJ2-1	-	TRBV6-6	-	CASSYVQGSSYNEQFF	TGTGCCAGCAGTTACGTCCAGGGGAGCTCCTACAATGAGCAGTTCTTC
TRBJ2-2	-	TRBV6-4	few	CASSGHGTGELFF	TGTGCCAGCAGTGGACATGGAACCGGGGAGCTGTTTTTT
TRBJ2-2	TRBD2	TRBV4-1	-	CASSQDLASREYTGELFF	TGCGCCAGCAGCCAAGACCTAGCGTCGCGGGAGTACACCGGGGAGCTGTTTTTT
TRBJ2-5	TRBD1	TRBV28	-	CASSRRQGAQETQYF	TGTGCCAGCAGCCGAAGACAGGGTGCCCAAGAGACCCAGTACTTC
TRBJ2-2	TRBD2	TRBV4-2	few	CASSQDTGGRAGELFF	TGTGCCAGCAGCCAAGACACGGGGGGGAGGGCCGGGGAGCTGTTTTTT
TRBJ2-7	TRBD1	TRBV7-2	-	CASSLRGQGLHEQYF	TGTGCCAGCAGCTTAAGGGGACAGGGACTCCACGAGCAGTACTTC
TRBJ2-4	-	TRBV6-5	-	CASSYRDRAAGNIQYF	TGTGCCAGCAGTTATCGCGACAGGGCCGCGGGGAACATTCAGTACTTC
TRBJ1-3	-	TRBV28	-	CASSFSSSGNTIYF	TGTGCCAGCAGTTTCTCGAGCTCTGGAAACACCATATATTTT
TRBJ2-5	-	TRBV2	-	CASSDGGSQETQYF	TGTGCCAGCAGTGATGGGGGGTCCCAAGAGACCCAGTACTTC
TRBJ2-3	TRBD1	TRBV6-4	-	CASSFRGTTDTQYF	TGTGCCAGCAGCTTCAGGGGGACGACAGATACGCAGTATTTT
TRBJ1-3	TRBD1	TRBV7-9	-	CASSRAAGGINTIYF	TGTGCCAGCAGTCGTGCGGCAGGGGGCATAAACACCATATATTTT
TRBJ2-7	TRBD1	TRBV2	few	CASSEEGQPPQYF	TGTGCCAGCAGCGAAGAGGGACAGCCGCCCCAGTACTTC
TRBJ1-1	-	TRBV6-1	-	CASSSEGDTEAFF	TGTGCCAGCAGCAGCGAGGGTGACACTGAAGCTTTCTTT
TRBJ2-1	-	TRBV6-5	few	CASSPNRDEQFF	TGTGCCAGCAGCCCCAACAGGGATGAGCAGTTCTTC
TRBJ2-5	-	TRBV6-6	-	CASMGVGKTQYF	TGTGCCAGCATGGGAGTTGGGAAGACCCAGTACTTC
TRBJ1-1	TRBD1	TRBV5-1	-	CASSFLGQGTSTEAFF	TGCGCCAGCAGCTTCCTCGGACAGGGAACGAGCACTGAAGCTTTCTTT
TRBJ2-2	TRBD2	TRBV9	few	CASSIGLAGFTGELFF	TGTGCCAGCAGCATCGGACTAGCGGGGTTCACCGGGGAGCTGTTTTTT
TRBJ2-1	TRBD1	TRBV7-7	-	CASSTGGEQFF	TGTGCCAGCAGTACAGGGGGTGAGCAGTTCTTC
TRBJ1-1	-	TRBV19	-	CASLSSRGGAEAFF	TGTGCCAGTCTTTCCTCTCGAGGGGGAGCTGAAGCTTTCTTT
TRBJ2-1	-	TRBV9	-	CASSVSPYNEQFF	TGTGCCAGCAGCGTTAGCCCCTACAATGAGCAGTTCTTC
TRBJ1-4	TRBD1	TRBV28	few	CASSPGTVEKLFF	TGTGCCAGCAGCCCAGGGACAGTCGAAAAACTGTTTTTT
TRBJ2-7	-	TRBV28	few	CASSSGGRSYEQYF	TGTGCCAGCAGTTCGGGGGGCCGATCCTACGAGCAGTACTTC
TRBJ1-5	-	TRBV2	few	CASSEVRGGQPQHF	TGTGCCAGCAGTGAGGTGCGGGGTGGTCAGCCCCAGCATTTT
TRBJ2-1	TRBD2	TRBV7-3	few	CASSLLAGASDEQFF	TGTGCCAGCAGCTTATTAGCGGGAGCGTCAGATGAGCAGTTCTTC
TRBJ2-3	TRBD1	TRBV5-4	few	CASSSQGRDTQYF	TGTGCCAGCAGCTCACAGGGGCGAGATACGCAGTATTTT
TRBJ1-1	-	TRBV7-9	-	CASSLDAGSLDAFF	TGTGCCAGCAGCTTAGATGCGGGATCCTTAGACGCTTTCTTT
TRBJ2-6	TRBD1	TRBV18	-	CASSPGQPRSGANVLTF	TGTGCCAGCTCACCGGGACAGCCAAGATCTGGGGCCAACGTCCTGACTTTC
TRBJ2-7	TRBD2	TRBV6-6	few	CASSYRASGLYYEQYF	TGTGCCAGCAGTTACCGGGCTAGCGGACTCTACTACGAGCAGTACTTC